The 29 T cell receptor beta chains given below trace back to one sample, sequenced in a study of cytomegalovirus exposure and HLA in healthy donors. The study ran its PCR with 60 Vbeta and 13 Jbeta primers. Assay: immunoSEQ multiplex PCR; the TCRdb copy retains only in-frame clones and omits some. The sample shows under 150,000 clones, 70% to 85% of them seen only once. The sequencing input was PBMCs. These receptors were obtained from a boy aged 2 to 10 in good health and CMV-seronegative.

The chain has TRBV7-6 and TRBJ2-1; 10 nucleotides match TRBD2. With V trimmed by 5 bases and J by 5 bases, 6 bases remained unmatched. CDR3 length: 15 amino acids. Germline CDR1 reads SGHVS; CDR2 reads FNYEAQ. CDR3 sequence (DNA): TGTGCCAGCAGCGTAAGCGGGGGGGCCGACAATGAGCAGTTCTTC. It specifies CASSVSGGADNEQFF.

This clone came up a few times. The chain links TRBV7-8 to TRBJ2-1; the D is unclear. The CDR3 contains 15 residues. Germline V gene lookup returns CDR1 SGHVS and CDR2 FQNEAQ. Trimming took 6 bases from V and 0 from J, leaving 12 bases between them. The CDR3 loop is CASSSDTSSYNEQFF. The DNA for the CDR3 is TGTGCCAGCAGTTCAGACACAAGCTCCTACAATGAGCAGTTCTTC.

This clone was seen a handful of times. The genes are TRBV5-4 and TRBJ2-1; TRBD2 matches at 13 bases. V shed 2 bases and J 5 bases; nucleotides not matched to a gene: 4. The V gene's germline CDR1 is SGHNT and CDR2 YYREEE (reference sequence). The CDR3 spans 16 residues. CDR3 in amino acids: CASSFGGLAGDNEQFF. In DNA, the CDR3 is TGTGCCAGCAGCTTCGGTGGACTAGCGGGAGACAATGAGCAGTTCTTC.

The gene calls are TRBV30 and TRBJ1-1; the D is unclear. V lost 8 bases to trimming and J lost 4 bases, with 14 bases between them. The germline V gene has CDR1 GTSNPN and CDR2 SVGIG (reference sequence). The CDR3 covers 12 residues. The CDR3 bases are TGTGCCCACACCCGGGAGAGCACTGAAGCTTTCTTT. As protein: CAHTRESTEAFF.

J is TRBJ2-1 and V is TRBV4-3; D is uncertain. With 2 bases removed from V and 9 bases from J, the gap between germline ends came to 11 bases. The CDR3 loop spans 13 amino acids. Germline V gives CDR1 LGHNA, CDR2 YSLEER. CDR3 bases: TGCGCCAGCAGCCAATCCCTTGACACTGAGCAGTTCTTC. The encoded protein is CASSQSLDTEQFF.

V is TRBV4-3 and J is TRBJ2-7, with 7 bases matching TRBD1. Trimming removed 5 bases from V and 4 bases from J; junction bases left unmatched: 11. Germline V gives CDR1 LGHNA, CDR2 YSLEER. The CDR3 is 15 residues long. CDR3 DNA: TGCGCCAGCAGCGTCCGCACAGGGGAAAATTACGAGCAGTACTTC. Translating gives CASSVRTGENYEQYF.

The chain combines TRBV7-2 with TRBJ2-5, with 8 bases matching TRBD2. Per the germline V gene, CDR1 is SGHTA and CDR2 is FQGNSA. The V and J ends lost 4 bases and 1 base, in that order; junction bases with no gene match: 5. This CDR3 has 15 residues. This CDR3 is CASSYKSGGQETQYF. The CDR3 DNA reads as TGTGCCAGCAGCTACAAGAGCGGGGGCCAAGAGACCCAGTACTTC.

CDR3 loop: CASSQGGQINTGELFF. The CDR3 nucleotides are TGCGCCAGCAGCCAGGGTGGACAGATTAACACCGGGGAGCTGTTTTTT. The chain recombines TRBV4-3 with TRBJ2-2; TRBD1 might be the D (6 bases). Germline CDR1 reads LGHNA; CDR2 reads YSLEER. V was cut by 3 bases and J by 2 bases, with 13 bases left in between. This CDR3 comprises 16 residues.

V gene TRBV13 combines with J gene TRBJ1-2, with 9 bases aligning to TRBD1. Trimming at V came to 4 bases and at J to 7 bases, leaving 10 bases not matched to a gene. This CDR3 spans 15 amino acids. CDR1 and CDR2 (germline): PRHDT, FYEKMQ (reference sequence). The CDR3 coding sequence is TGTGCCAGCAGCTGGCCGCAGACAGGGGGGGGTGGCTACACCTTC. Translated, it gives CASSWPQTGGGGYTF. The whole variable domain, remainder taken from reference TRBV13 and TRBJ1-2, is AAGVIQSPRHLIKEKRETATLKCYPIPRHDTVYWYQQGPGQDPQFLISFYEKMQSDKGSIPDRFSAQQFSDYHSELNMSSLELGDSALYFCASSWPQTGGGGYTFGSGTRLTVV.

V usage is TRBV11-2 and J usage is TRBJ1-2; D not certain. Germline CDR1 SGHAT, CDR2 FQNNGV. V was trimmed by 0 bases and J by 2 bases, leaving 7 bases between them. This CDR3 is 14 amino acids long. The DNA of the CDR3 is TGTGCCAGCAGCTTAGATCGTGTAAACTATGGCTACACCTTC. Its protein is CASSLDRVNYGYTF.

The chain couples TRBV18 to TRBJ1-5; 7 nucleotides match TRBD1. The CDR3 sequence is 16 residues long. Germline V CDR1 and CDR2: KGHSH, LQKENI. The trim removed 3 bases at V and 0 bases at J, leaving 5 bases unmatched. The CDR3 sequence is CASSPGTVDSNQPQHF. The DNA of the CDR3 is TGTGCCAGCTCACCCGGGACAGTCGATAGCAATCAGCCCCAGCATTTT.

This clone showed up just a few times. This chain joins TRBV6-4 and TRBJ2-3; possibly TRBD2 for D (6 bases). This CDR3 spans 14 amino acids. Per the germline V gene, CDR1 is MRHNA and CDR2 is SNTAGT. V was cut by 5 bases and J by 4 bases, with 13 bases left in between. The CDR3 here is CASSPGSASDTQYF. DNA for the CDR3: TGTGCCAGCAGTCCCGGGAGCGCGTCAGATACGCAGTATTTT.

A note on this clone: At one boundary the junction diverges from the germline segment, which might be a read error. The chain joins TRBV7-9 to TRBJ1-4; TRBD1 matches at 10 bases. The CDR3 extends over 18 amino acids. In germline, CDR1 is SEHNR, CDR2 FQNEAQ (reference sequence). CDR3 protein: CSSSFRGTGDGYDEKLFF. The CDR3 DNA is TGTTCCAGCAGCTTTCGCGGGACAGGGGACGGTTACGATGAAAAACTGTTTTTT.

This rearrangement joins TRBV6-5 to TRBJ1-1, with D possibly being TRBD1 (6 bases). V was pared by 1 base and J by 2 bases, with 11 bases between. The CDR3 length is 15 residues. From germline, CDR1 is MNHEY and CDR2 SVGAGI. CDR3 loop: CASSYFQGLNTEAFF. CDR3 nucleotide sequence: TGTGCCAGCAGTTACTTTCAGGGGTTAAACACTGAAGCTTTCTTT.

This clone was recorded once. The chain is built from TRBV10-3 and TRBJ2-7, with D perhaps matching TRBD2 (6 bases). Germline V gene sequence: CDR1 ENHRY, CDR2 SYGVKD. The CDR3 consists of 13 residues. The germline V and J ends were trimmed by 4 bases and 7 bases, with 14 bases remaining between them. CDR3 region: CAISGTGTEEQYV. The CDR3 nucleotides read TGTGCCATCAGTGGCACCGGGACTGAGGAGCAGTACGTC.

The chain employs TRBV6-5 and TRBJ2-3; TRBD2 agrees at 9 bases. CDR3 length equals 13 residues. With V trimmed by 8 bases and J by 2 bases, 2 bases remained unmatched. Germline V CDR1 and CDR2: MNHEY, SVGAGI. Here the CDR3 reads CASSSGNTDTQYF. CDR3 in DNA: TGTGCCAGCTCTAGCGGGAACACAGATACGCAGTATTTT.

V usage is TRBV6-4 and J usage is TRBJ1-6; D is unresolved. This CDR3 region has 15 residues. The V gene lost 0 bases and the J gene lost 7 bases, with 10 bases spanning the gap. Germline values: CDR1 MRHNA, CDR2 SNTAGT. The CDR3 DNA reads TGTGCCAGCAGTGACTCAAACAGTGGGAATTCACCCCTCCACTTT. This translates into CASSDSNSGNSPLHF.

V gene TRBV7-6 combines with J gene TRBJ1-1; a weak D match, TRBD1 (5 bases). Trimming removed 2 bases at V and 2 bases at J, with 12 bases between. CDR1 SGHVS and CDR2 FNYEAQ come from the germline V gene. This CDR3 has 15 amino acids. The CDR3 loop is CASSLLIGANTEAFF. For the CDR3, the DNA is TGTGCCAGCAGCTTACTAATAGGGGCTAACACTGAAGCTTTCTTT.

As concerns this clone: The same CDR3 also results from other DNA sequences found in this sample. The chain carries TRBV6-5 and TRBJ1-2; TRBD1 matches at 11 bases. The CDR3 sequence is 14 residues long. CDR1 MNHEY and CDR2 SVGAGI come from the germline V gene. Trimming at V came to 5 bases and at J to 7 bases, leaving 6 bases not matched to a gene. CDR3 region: CASSRTGTGGGYTF. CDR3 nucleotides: TGTGCCAGCAGTAGAACCGGGACAGGGGGTGGCTACACCTTC.

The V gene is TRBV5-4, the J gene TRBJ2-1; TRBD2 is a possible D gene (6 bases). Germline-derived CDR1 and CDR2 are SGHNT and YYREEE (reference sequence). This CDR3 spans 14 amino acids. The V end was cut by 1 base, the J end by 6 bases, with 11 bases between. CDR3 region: CASSLTSRGNEQFF. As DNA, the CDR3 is TGTGCCAGCAGCTTGACTAGCCGTGGCAATGAGCAGTTCTTC.

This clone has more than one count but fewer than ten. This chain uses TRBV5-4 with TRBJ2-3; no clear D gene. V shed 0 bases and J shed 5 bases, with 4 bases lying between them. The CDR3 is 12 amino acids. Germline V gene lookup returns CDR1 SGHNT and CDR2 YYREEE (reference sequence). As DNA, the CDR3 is TGTGCCAGCAGCTTGGAGCGAGATACGCAGTATTTT. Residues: CASSLERDTQYF.

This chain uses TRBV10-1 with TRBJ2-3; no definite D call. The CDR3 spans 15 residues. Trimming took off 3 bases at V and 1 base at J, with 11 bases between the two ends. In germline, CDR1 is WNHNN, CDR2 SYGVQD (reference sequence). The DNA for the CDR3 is TGCGCCAGCAGTGATCCAGCTGGAGGCACAGATACGCAGTATTTT. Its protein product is CASSDPAGGTDTQYF.

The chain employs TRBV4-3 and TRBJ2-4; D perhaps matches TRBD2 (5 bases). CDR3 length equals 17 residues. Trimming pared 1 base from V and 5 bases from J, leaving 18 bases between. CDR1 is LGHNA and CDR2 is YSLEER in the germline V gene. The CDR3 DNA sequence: TGCGCCAGCAGCCAAGCCTTGAGGGATGGGTGGCAAAACATTCAGTACTTC. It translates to CASSQALRDGWQNIQYF.

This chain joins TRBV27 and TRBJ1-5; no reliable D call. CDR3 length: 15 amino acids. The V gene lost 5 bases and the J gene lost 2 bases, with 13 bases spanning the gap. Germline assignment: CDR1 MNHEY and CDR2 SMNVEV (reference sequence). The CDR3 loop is CASSLLSGRNQPQHF. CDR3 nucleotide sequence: TGTGCCAGCAGTCTTCTCTCAGGTCGCAATCAGCCCCAGCATTTT.

This chain's CDR3 is CASSFGRGGEFF. DNA of the CDR3: TGTGCCAGCAGCTTTGGAAGGGGGGGGGAGTTCTTC. This chain joins TRBV5-6 and TRBJ2-1, with TRBD2 as a possible D gene (7 bases). V was pared by 2 bases and J by 14 bases, with 14 bases between. This CDR3 spans 12 amino acids. CDR1 is SGHDT and CDR2 is YYEEEE in the germline V gene. The variable domain in full, with the rest retrieved from reference TRBV5-6 and TRBJ2-1, is DAGVTQSPTHLIKTRGQQVTLRCSPKSGHDTVSWYQQALGQGPQFIFQYYEEEERQRGNFPDRFSGHQFPNYSSELNVNALLLGDSALYLCASSFGRGGEFFGPGTRLTVL.

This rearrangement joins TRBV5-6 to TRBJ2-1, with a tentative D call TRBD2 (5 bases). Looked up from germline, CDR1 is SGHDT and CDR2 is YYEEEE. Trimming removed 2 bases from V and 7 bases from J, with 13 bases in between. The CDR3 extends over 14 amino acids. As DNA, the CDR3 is TGTGCCAGCAGCTTTTCCTCTAGCATTAATGAGCAGTTCTTC. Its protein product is CASSFSSSINEQFF.

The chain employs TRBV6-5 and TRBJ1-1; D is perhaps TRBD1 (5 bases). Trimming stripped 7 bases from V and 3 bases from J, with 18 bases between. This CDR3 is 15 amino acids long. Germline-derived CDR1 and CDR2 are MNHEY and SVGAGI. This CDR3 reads CASNHLRDSYTEAFF. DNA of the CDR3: TGTGCCAGCAACCACCTACGGGACTCATACACTGAAGCTTTCTTT.

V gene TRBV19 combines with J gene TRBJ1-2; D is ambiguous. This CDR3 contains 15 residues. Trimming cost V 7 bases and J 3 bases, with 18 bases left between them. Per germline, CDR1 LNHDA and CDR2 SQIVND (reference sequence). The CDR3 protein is CASTLEGNKDYGYTF. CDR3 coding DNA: TGTGCCAGTACCCTGGAGGGTAATAAGGACTATGGCTACACCTTC.

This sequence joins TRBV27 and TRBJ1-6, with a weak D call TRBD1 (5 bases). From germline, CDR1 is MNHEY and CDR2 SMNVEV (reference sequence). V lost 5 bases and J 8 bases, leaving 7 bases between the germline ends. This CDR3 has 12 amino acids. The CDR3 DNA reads TGTGCCAGCAGTCCGGGGGATTCACCCCTCCACTTT. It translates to CASSPGDSPLHF.